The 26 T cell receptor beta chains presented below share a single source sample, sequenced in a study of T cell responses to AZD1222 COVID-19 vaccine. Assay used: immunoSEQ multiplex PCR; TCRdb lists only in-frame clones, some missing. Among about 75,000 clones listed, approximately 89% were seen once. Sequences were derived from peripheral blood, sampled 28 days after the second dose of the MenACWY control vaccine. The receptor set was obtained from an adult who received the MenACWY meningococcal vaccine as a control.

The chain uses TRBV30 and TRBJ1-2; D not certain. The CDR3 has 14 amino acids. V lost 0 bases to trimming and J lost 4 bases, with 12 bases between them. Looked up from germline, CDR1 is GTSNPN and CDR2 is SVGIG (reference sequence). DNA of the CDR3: TGTGCCTGGAGTGTATATCGGTCCAGCTATGGCTACACCTTC. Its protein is CAWSVYRSSYGYTF.

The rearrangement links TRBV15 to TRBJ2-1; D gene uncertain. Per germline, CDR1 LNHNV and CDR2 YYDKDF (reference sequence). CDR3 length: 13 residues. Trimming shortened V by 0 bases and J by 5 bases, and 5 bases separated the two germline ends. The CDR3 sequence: CATSRDVHNEQFF. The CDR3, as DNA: TGTGCCACCAGCAGAGATGTCCACAATGAGCAGTTCTTC.

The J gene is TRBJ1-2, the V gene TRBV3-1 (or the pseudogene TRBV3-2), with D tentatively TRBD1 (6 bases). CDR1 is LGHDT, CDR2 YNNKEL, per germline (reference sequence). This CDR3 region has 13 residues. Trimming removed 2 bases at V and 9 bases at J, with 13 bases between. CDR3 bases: TGTGCCAGCAGCCAAAGGGGGGGGTATAGCTACACCTTC. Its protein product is CASSQRGGYSYTF.

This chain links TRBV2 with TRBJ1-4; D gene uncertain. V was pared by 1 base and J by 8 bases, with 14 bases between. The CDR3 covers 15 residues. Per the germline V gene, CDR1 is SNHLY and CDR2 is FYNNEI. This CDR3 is CASSEGGRFPEKLFF. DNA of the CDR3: TGTGCCAGCAGTGAAGGAGGGAGGTTCCCCGAAAAACTGTTTTTT.

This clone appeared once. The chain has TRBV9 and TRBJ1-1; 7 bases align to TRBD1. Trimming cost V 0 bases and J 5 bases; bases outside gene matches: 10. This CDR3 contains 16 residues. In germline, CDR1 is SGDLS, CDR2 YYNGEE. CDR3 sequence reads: CASSVGQGKGMTEAFF. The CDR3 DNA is TGTGCCAGCAGCGTAGGACAGGGAAAAGGTATGACTGAAGCTTTCTTT. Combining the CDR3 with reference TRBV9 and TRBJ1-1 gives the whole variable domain DSGVTQTPKHLITATGQRVTLRCSPRSGDLSVYWYQQSLDQGLQFLIQYYNGEERAKGNILERFSAQQFPDLHSELNLSSLELGDSALYFCASSVGQGKGMTEAFFGQGTRLTVV.

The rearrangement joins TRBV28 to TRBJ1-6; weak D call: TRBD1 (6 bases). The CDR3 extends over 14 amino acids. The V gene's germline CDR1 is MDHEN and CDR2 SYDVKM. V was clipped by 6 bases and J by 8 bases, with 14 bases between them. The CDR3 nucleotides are TGTGCCAGCAGCTTGGGACAAACCTATTCACCCCTCCACTTT. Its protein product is CASSLGQTYSPLHF.

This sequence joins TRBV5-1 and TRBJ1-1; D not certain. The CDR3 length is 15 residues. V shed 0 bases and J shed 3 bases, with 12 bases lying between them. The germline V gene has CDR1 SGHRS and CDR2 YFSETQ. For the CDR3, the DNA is TGCGCCAGCAGCTTGGGCCAGGATTTATACACTGAAGCTTTCTTT. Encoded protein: CASSLGQDLYTEAFF.

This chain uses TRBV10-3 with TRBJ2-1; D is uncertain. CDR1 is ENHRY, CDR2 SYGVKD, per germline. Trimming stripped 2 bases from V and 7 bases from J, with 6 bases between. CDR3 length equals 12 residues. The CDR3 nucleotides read TGTGCCATCAGTGAGATCTCAAATGAGCAGTTCTTC. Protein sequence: CAISEISNEQFF.

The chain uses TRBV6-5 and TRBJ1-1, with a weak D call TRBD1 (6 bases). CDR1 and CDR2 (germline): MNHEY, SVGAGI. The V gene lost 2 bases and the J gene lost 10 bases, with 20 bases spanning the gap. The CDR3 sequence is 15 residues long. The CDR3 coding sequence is TGTGCCAGCAGTTACATGGCAGGGGCCGGGAGGGGAGCTTTCTTT. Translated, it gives CASSYMAGAGRGAFF.

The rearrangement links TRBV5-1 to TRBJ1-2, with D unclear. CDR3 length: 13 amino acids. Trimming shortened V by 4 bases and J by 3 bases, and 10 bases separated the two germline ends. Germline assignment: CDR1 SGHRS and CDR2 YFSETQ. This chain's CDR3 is CASSAREDYGYTF. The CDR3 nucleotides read TGCGCCAGCAGCGCGCGGGAAGACTATGGCTACACCTTC.

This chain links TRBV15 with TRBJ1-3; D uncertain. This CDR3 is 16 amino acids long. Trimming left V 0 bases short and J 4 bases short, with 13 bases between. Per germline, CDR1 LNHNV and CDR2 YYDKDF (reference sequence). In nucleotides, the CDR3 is TGTGCCACCAGCAGAGATTCGGCTGGGCCAGGAAACACCATATATTTT. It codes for CATSRDSAGPGNTIYF.

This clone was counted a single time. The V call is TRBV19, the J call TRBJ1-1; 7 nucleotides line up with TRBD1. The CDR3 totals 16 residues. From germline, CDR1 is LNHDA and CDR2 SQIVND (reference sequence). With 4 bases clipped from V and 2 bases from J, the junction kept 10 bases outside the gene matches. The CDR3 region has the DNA TGTGCCAGTAGTAAAGGGACAGAGCAAACTAACACTGAAGCTTTCTTT. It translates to CASSKGTEQTNTEAFF.

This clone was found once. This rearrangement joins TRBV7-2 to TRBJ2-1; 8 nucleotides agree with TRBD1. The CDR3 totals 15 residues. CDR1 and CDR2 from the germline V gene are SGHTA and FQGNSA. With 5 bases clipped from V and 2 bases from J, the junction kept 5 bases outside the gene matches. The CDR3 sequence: CASSRTGSTYNEQFF. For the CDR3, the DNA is TGTGCCAGCAGCCGGACAGGGAGCACCTACAATGAGCAGTTCTTC.

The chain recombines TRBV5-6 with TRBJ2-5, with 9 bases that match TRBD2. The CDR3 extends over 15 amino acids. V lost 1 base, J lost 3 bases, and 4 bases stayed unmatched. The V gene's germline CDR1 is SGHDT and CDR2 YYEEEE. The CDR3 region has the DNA TGTGCCAGCAGCTTGACGGCTAGCGGGGAAGAGACCCAGTACTTC. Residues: CASSLTASGEETQYF.

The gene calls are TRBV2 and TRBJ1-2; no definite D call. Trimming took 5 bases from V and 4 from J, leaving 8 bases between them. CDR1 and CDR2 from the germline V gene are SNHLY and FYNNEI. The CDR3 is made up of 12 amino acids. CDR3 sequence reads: CASSYTAYGYTF. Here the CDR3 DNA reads TGTGCCAGCAGTTACACGGCCTATGGCTACACCTTC.

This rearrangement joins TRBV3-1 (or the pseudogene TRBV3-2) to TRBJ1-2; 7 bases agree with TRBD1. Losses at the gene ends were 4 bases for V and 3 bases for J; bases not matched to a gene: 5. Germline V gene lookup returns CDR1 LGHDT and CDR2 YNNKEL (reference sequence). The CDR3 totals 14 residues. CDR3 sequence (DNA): TGTGCCAGCAGCCCAGCCACAGGGGACTATGGCTACACCTTC. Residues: CASSPATGDYGYTF.

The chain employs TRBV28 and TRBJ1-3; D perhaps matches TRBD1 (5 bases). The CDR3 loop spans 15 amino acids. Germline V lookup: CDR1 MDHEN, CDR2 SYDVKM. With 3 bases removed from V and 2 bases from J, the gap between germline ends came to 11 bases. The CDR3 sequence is CASSFDWGAGNTIYF. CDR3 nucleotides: TGTGCCAGCAGTTTCGACTGGGGGGCTGGAAACACCATATATTTT.

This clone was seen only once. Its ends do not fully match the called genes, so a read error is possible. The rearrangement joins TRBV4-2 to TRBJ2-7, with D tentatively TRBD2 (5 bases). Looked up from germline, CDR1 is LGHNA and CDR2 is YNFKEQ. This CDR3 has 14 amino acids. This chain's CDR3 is CASSEDPSSYEQYF. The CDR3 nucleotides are TGTGCCAGCAGCGAAGACCCTAGCAGCTACGAGCAGTACTTC.

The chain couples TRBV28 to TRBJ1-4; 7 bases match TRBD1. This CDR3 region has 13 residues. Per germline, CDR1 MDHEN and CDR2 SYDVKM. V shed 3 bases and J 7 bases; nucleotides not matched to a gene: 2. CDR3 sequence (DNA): TGTGCCAGCAGTTTTTCAGGGGGTGAAAAACTGTTTTTT. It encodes CASSFSGGEKLFF.

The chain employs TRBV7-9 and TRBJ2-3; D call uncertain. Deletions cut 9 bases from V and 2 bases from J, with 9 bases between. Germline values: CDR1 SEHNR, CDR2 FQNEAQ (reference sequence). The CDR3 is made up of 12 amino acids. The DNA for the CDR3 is TGTGCCAGTAAAGAGTCCACAGATACGCAGTATTTT. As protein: CASKESTDTQYF.

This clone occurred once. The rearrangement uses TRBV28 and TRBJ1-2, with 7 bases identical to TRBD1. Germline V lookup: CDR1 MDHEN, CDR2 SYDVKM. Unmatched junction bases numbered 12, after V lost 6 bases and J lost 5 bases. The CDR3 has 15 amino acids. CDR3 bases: TGTGCCAGCAGGCAAACCGGGACAGAGTCGTATGGCTACACCTTC. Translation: CASRQTGTESYGYTF.

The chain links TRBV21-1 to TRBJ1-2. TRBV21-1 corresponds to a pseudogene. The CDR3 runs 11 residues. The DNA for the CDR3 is TGTGCCCCCGAGAGGGCGTATGGCTACACCTTC. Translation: CAPERAYGYTF.

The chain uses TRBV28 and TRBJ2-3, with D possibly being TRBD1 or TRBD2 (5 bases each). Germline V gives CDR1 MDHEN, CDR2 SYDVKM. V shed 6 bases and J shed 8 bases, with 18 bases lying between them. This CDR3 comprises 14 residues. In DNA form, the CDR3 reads TGTGCCAGCAGCCCCGGGACCGCGGCCCGTACGCAGTATTTT. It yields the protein CASSPGTAARTQYF.

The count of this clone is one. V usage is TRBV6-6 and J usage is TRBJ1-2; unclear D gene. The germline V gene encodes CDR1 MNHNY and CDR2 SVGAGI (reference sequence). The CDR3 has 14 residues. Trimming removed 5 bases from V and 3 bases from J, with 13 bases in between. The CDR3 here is CASSNDGIYYGYTF. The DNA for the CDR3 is TGTGCCAGCAGTAACGACGGGATCTACTATGGCTACACCTTC.

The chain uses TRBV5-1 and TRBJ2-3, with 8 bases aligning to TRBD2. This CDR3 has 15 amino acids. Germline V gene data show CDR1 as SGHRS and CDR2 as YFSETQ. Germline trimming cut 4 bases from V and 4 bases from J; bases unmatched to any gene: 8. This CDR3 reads CASSPTGGRADTQYF. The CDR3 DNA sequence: TGCGCCAGCAGCCCCACGGGGGGGAGAGCAGATACGCAGTATTTT. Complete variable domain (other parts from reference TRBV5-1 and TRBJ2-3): KAGVTQTPRYLIKTRGQQVTLSCSPISGHRSVSWYQQTPGQGLQFLFEYFSETQRNKGNFPGRFSGRQFSNSRSEMNVSTLELGDSALYLCASSPTGGRADTQYFGPGTRLTVL.

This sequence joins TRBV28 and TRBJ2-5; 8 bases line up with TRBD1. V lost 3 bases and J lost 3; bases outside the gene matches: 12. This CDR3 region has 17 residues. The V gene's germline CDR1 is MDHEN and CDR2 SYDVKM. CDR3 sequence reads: CASSLDLTGDEEETQYF. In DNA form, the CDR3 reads TGTGCCAGCAGTTTGGACTTGACAGGGGATGAGGAAGAGACCCAGTACTTC.